The following is a T cell receptor (beta chain) sequence with its context. Its target is not known. TCRdb re-called the RT-PCR reads with MiXCR, one entry per CDR3 protein. The data show 300,000 to 350,000 distinct CDR3 sequences, with about a fifth seen just once and about 10% held by the top ten. This sample stems from a study of response to subunit inactivated influenza vaccine. General study points: The authors offered the suggestion that each seasonal influenza vaccination recruits few new T cells.

J lost 5 bases, V lost 6 bases, and 6 bases had no gene match. This CDR3 spans 13 amino acids. The germline CDR1 and CDR2 sequences are SQVTM and ANQGSEA. The clonotype was recovered from a man aged 45 to 70 who received an inactivated influenza vaccine. The material was PBMCs from blood, obtained less than 22 months after vaccination. V usage is TRBV29-1 and J usage is TRBJ2-5; 10 bases align to TRBD1. CDR3 protein: CSVRQGAGETQYF. In DNA form, the CDR3 reads TGCAGCGTCCGACAGGGGGCCGGGGAGACCCAGTACTTC.